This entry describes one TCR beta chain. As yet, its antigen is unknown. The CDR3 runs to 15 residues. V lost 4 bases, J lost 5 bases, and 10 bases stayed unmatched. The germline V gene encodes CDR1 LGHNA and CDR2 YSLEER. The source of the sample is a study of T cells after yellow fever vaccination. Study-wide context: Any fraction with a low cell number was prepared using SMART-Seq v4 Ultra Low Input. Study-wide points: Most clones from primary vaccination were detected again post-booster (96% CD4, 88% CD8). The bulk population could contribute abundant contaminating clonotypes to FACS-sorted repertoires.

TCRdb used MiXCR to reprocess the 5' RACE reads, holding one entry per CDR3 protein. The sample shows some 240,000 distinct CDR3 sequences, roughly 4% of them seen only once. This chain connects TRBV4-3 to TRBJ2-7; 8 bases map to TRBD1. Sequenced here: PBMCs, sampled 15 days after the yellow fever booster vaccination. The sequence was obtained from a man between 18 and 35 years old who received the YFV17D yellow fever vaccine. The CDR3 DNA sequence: TGCGCCAGCAGCCCAACAGGGGGTTATGGGGACGAGCAGTACTTC. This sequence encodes CASSPTGGYGDEQYF.